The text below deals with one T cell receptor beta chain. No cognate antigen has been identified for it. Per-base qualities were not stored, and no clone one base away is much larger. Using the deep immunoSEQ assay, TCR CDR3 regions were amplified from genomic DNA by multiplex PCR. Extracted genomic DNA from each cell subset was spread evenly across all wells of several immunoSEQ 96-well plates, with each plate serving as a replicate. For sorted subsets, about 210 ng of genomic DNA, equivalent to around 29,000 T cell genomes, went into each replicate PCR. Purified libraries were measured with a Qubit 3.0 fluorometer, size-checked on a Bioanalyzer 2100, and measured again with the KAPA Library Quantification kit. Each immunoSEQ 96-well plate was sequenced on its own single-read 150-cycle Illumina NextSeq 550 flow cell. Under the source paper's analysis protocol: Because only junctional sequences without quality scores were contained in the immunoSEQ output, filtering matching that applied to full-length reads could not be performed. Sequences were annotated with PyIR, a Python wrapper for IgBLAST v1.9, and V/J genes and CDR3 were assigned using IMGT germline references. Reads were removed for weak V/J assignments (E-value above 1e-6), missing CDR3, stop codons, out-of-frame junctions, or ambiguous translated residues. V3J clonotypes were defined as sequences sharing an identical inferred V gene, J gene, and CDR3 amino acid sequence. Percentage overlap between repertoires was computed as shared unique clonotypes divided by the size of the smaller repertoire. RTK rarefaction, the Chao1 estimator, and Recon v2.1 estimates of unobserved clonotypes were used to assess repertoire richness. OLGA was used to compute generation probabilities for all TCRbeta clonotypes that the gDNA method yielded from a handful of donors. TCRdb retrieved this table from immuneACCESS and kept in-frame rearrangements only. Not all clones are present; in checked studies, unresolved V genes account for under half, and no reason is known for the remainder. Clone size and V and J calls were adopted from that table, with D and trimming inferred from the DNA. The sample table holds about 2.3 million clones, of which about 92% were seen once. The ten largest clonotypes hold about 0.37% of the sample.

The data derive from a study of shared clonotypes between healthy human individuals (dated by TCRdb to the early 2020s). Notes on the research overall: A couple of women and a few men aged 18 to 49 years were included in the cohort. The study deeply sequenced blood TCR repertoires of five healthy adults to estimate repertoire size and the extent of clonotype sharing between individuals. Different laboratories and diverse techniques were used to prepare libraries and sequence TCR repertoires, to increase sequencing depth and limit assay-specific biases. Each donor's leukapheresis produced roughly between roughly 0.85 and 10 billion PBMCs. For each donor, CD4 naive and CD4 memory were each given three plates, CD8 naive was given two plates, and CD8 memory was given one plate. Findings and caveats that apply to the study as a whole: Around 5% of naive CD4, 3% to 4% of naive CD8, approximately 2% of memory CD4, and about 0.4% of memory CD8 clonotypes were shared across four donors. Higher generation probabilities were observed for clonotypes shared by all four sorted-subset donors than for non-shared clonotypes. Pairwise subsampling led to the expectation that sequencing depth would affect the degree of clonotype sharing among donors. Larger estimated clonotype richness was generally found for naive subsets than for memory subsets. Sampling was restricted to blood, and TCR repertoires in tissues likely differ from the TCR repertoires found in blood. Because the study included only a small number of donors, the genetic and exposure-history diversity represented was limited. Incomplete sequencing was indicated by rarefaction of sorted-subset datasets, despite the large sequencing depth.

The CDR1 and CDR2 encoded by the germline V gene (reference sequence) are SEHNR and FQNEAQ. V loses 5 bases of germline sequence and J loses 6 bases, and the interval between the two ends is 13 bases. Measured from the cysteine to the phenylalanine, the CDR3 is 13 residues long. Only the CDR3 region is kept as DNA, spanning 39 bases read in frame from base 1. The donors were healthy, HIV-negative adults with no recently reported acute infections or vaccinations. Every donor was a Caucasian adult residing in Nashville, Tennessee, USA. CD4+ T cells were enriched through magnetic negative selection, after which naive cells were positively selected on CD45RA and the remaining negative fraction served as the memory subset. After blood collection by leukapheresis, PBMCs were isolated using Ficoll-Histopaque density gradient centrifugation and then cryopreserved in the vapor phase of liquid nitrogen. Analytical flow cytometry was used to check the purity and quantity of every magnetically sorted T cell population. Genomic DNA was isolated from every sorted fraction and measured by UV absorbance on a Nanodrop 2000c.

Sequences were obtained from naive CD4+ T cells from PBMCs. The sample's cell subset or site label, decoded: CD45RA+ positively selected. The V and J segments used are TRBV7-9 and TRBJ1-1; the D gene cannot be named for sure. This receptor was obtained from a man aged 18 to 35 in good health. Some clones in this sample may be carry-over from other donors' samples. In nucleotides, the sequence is TGTGCCAGCAGCATACAGCTAATCCCTGAAGCTTTCTTT. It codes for CASSIQLIPEAFF. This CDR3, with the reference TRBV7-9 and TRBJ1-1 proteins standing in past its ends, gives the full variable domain DTGVSQNPRHKITKRGQNVTFRCDPISEHNRLYWYRQTLGQGPEFLTYFQNEAQLEKSRLLSDRFSAERPKGSFSTLEIQRTEQGDSAMYLCASSIQLIPEAFFGQGTRLTVV.